Listed below are T cell receptor beta chains from one sample, sequenced in a study of cytomegalovirus exposure and HLA in healthy donors. The method was immunoSEQ multiplex PCR; TCRdb's version includes in-frame clones alone and lacks a portion of them. The table has 45,000 to 65,000 clones, 89% seen once; the top ten hold roughly 15%. Sequenced: PBMCs. The receptors shown here come from a woman in her late teens or twenties in good health and CMV-seronegative. Both conserved end residues are part of each CDR3. A D gene is named only where the DNA matches it firmly. Only part of the rows carry a size: once, few, many, or a class if the clone is expanded.

J,size,V,D,DNA,CDR3
TRBJ2-1,-,TRBV4-3,-,TGCGCCAGCAGCCCGACTGTTGCCTCCTACAATGAGCAGTTCTTC,CASSPTVASYNEQFF
TRBJ1-4,-,TRBV6-5,TRBD1,TGTGCCAGCAGTTACGGGACAGGTGAAAAACTGTTTTTT,CASSYGTGEKLFF
TRBJ2-7,-,TRBV7-6,-,TGTGCCAGCAGCCCCGAAAGAGACTACGAGCAGTACTTC,CASSPERDYEQYF
TRBJ2-5,-,TRBV5-8,TRBD1,TGTGCCAGCAGCTTGCGCGGACAGGGGCGGGAGACCCAGTACTTC,CASSLRGQGRETQYF
TRBJ2-7,once,TRBV18,-,TGTGCCAGCTCACCGGAGGAGCGCTACGAGCAGTACTTC,CASSPEERYEQYF
TRBJ1-4,-,TRBV5-1,-,TGCGCCAGCAGCCGGGCAACTAATGAAAAACTGTTTTTT,CASSRATNEKLFF
TRBJ1-4,once,TRBV30,-,TGTGCCTGGAGTGTGGGGGGAAGTAATGAAAAACTGTTTTTT,CAWSVGGSNEKLFF
TRBJ2-2,-,TRBV15,TRBD1,TGTGCCACCAGCAGAGATTGGGGGGAGGACGGGACAGGGTACACCGGGGAGCTGTTTTTT,CATSRDWGEDGTGYTGELFF
TRBJ1-1,-,TRBV7-9,TRBD1,TGTGCCAGCATGATACAGGGGGCGCAGAACACTGAAGCTTTCTTT,CASMIQGAQNTEAFF
TRBJ2-3,once,TRBV5-1,-,TGCGCCAGCAGCTCCCCGTGGCCCTCCCGCACAGATACGCAGTATTTT,CASSSPWPSRTDTQYF
TRBJ2-1,-,TRBV18,TRBD2,TGTGCCAGCTCACCGGGACTAGCGAACTACAATGAGCAGTTCTTC,CASSPGLANYNEQFF
TRBJ2-7,-,TRBV6-6,TRBD1,TGTGCCAGCAGCTCCTCGGACAGGCGATCCTACGAGCAGTACTTC,CASSSSDRRSYEQYF
TRBJ2-7,medium-sized,TRBV25-1,-,TGTGCCAGCAGTCCTGGGGGACTTAAAGTTTACTTC,CASSPGGLKVYF
TRBJ2-7,-,TRBV27,TRBD2,TGTGCCAGCAGTTTATCGGGGACTAGCGGGGCCCCCTACGAGCAGTACTTC,CASSLSGTSGAPYEQYF
TRBJ1-1,-,TRBV28,-,TGTGCCAGCAGTTTACTCGGGAGGCACACTGAAGCTTTCTTT,CASSLLGRHTEAFF
TRBJ2-2,-,TRBV9,-,TGTGCCAGCAGCGTAAGTGCGGACACCGGGGAGCTGTTTTTT,CASSVSADTGELFF
TRBJ1-4,-,TRBV5-1,-,TGCGCCAGCAGCCGGGGGACCGGTTCCAGCTTGGGTGAAAAACTGTTTTTT,CASSRGTGSSLGEKLFF